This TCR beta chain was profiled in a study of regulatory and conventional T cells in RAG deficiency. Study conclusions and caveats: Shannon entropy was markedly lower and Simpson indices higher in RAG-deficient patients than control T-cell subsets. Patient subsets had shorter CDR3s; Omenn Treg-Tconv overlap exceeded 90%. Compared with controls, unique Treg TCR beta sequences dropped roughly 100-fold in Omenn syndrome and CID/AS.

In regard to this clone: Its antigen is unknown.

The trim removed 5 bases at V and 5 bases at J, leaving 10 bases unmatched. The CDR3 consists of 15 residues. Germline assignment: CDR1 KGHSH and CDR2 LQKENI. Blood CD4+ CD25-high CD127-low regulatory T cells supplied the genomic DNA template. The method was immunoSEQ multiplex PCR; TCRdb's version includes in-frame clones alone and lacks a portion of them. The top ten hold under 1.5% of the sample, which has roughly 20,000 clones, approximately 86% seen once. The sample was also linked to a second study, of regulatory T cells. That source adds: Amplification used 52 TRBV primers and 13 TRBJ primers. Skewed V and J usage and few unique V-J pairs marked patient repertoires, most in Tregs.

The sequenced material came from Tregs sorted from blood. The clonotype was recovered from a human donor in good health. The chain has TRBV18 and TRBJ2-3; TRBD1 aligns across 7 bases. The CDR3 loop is CASSRTGLLEDTQYF. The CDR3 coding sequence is TGTGCCAGCTCAAGGACAGGTTTGTTGGAAGATACGCAGTATTTT.